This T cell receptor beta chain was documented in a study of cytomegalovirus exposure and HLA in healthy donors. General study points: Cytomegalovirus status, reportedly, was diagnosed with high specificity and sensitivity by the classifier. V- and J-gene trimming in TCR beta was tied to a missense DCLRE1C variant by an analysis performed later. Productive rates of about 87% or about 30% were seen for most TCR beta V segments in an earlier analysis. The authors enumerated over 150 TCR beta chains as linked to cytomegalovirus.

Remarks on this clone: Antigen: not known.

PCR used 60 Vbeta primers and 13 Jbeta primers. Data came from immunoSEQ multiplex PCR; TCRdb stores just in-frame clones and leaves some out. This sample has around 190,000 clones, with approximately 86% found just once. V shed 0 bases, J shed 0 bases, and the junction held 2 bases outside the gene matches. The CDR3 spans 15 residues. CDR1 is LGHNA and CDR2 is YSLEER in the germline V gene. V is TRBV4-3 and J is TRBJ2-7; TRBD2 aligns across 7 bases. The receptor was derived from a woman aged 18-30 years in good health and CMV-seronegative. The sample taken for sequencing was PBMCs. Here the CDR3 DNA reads TGCGCCAGCAGCCAAGAGCGGGAGTTCTCCTACGAGCAGTACTTC. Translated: CASSQEREFSYEQYF.